This T cell receptor beta chain was recovered during a study of blood T cell repertoires in COVID-19. Background on the study: Samples taken during acute and convalescent COVID-19 were collected in the United States, Italy and Spain. Sample material is recorded as cDNA or gDNA derived from T cells, B-cell-depleted T cells, or PBMCs.

This clone appeared a single time. Sequencing used immunoSEQ multiplex PCR; TCRdb keeps in-frame clones, though not all of them. The sample consists of a few hundred thousand clones, more than 75% of them appearing once. The receptor comes from a man at least 80 years old with acute or convalescent COVID-19. Sequenced material: peripheral blood.

The chain's CDR3 is CASRTTGHSNQPQHF. The CDR3 nucleotides read TGTGCCAGTAGGACAACAGGCCATAGCAATCAGCCCCAGCATTTT. The rearrangement joins TRBV19 to TRBJ1-5; possible D gene TRBD1, 5 bases. V was cut by 6 bases and J by 0 bases, with 12 bases left in between. Germline CDR1 LNHDA, CDR2 SQIVND (reference sequence). This CDR3 region has 15 residues.